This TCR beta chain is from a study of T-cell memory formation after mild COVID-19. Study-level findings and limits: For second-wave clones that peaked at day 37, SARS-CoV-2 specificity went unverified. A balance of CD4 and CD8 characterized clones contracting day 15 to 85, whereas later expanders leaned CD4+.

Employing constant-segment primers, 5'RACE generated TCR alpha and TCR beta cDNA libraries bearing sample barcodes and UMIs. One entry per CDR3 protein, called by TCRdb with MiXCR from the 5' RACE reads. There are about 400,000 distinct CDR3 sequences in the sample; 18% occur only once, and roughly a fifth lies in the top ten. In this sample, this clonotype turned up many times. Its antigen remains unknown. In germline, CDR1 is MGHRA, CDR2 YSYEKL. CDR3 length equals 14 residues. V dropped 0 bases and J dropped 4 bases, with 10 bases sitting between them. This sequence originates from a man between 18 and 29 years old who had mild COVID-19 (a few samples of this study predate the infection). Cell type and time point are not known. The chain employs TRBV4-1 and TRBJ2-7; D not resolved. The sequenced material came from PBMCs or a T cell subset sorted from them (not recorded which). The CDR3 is CASSQDSAVYEQYF. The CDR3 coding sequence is TGCGCCAGCAGCCAAGACTCGGCGGTTTACGAGCAGTACTTC.